What follows are 27 T cell receptor beta chains derived from one specimen sequenced in a study of human T cells and chemical hapten exposure. MiXCR was run by TCRdb on the RACE reads, yielding one entry per CDR3 protein. Altogether under 120,000 distinct CDR3 sequences are present, about 11% being singletons, with the ten largest covering 3% to 4.5%. Stated time point: patch test 1, 2 weeks after DPC sensitization. The treatment here: therapeutic diphenylcyclopropenone sensitization with weekly scalp DPC. This material consisted of whole blood, taken in connection with sensitization to the hapten diphenylcyclopropenone (DPC). The receptor source for this set is a woman aged 40 to 50 with alopecia areata. Some clones in this sample may be carry-over from other donors' samples.

This clonotype was detected only a few times. V is TRBV6-2 or TRBV6-3 and J is TRBJ2-3, with 7 bases aligning to TRBD2. CDR1 is MNHEY, CDR2 SVGEGT, per germline. The CDR3 sequence is 16 residues long. Trimming removed 0 bases from V and 5 bases from J; junction bases left unmatched: 8. This CDR3 is CASSYSRTRKGDTQYF. The CDR3 DNA reads as TGTGCCAGCAGTTACTCCCGGACTAGGAAGGGAGATACGCAGTATTTT.

This clonotype has a handful of counts. This chain's CDR3 is CSAFPGLAGVTDTQYF. Here the CDR3 DNA reads TGCAGTGCTTTCCCGGGACTAGCGGGAGTCACAGATACGCAGTATTTT. V and J are TRBV20-1 and TRBJ2-3, with 14 nucleotides matching TRBD2. CDR1 and CDR2 (germline): DFQATT, SNEGSKA (reference sequence). The V gene end was trimmed by 5 bases and the J gene end by 2 bases; junction bases not matched to a gene: 6. This CDR3 spans 16 amino acids.

This clonotype was observed many times. This chain joins TRBV20-1 and TRBJ1-2; 7 positions agree with TRBD1. CDR3 length: 12 residues. The ends lost 1 base at V and 7 bases at J; junction bases unmatched: 3. In germline, CDR1 is DFQATT, CDR2 SNEGSKA (reference sequence). CDR3 protein: CSARAEGAGYTF. CDR3 in DNA: TGCAGTGCTAGAGCCGAGGGGGCTGGCTACACCTTC.

This clonotype was seen a few times. The chain joins TRBV3-1 to TRBJ2-2, with D uncertain. The CDR3 has 14 residues. CDR1 is LGHDT, CDR2 YNNKEL, per germline (reference sequence). Trimming took off 4 bases at V and 4 bases at J, with 10 bases between the two ends. This CDR3 reads CASSPDWRTGELFF. CDR3 DNA sequence: TGTGCCAGCAGCCCAGACTGGCGCACCGGGGAGCTGTTTTTT.

This clonotype was seen a handful of times. The genes are TRBV10-3 and TRBJ2-1, with D possibly TRBD1 on 6 matching bases. There are 11 residues in the CDR3. V dropped 5 bases and J dropped 7 bases, with 6 bases sitting between them. In germline, CDR1 is ENHRY, CDR2 SYGVKD. CDR3 sequence (DNA): TGTGCCATCAGTAGGGGGAATGAGCAGTTCTTC. Amino acids: CAISRGNEQFF.

This clonotype was observed a few times. The CDR3 reads CASSLRTGVYGYTF. The CDR3 DNA sequence: TGTGCCAGCAGCTTACGGACAGGGGTCTATGGCTACACCTTC. The gene calls are TRBV7-8 and TRBJ1-2, with 9 bases identical to TRBD1. The CDR3 is made up of 14 amino acids. V was clipped by 2 bases and J by 4 bases; unmatched bases: 2. CDR1 is SGHVS and CDR2 is FQNEAQ in the germline V gene. The full variable domain, its missing parts supplied by reference TRBV7-8 and TRBJ1-2, is GAGVSQSPRYKVAKRGQDVALRCDPISGHVSLFWYQQALGQGPEFLTYFQNEAQLDKSGLPSDRFFAERPEGSVSTLKIQRTQQEDSAVYLCASSLRTGVYGYTFGSGTRLTVV.

This sequence joins TRBV5-4 and TRBJ1-1; D possibly corresponds to TRBD1 (6 bases). V was clipped by 4 bases and J by 6 bases, with 16 bases between them. The CDR3 has 14 amino acids. In germline, CDR1 is SGHNT, CDR2 YYREEE (reference sequence). The CDR3 region is CASSVGQGRAEAFF. CDR3 in DNA: TGTGCCAGCAGCGTGGGGCAGGGGAGGGCTGAAGCTTTCTTT.

Only a few counts were recorded for this clonotype. Relative to the germline gene, one junction end is altered; a read error may explain this. The rearrangement joins TRBV10-3 to TRBJ2-2; D unclear. Per germline, CDR1 ENHRY and CDR2 SYGVKD. This CDR3 is built from 13 residues. CDR3 nucleotides: TGTGCCATCAGTGAAGGTAACAACGGGGAGCTGTTTTTT. Amino acid sequence: CAISEGNNGELFF.

There are a few counts of this clonotype. The genes are TRBV5-6 and TRBJ1-5; a weak D match, TRBD1 (5 bases). CDR3 length: 15 amino acids. Germline V gene lookup returns CDR1 SGHDT and CDR2 YYEEEE. Between the trimmed V and J ends, which lost 4 bases and 3 bases, there was a span of 14 bases. The CDR3: CASSTYDRANQPQHF. CDR3 DNA sequence: TGTGCCAGCAGCACGTACGACAGAGCCAATCAGCCCCAGCATTTT. The full variable domain, rest sourced from reference TRBV5-6 and TRBJ1-5, is DAGVTQSPTHLIKTRGQQVTLRCSPKSGHDTVSWYQQALGQGPQFIFQYYEEEERQRGNFPDRFSGHQFPNYSSELNVNALLLGDSALYLCASSTYDRANQPQHFGDGTRLSIL.

This clonotype was found many times. The V and J genes are TRBV9 and TRBJ2-1; D ambiguous. Germline V CDR1 and CDR2: SGDLS, YYNGEE. With 0 bases removed from V and 10 bases from J, the gap between germline ends came to 14 bases. The CDR3 runs to 14 residues. CDR3 DNA sequence: TGTGCCAGCAGCGTAGCAGTTGCGGCGAAAGAGCAGTTCTTC. Amino acids: CASSVAVAAKEQFF. The entire variable domain, with the rest obtained from reference TRBV9 and TRBJ2-1, is as follows: DSGVTQTPKHLITATGQRVTLRCSPRSGDLSVYWYQQSLDQGLQFLIQYYNGEERAKGNILERFSAQQFPDLHSELNLSSLELGDSALYFCASSVAVAAKEQFFGPGTRLTVL.

This clonotype was detected ten times or more. V and J are TRBV28 and TRBJ2-7; D unclear. Germline V lookup: CDR1 MDHEN, CDR2 SYDVKM. V was clipped by 6 bases and J by 3 bases, with 6 bases between them. This CDR3 is built from 11 residues. The CDR3 protein is CASSADYEQYF. CDR3 DNA: TGTGCCAGCAGCGCCGACTACGAGCAGTACTTC.

This chain uses TRBV3-1 with TRBJ1-2; D is unresolved. Per the germline V gene, CDR1 is LGHDT and CDR2 is YNNKEL (reference sequence). The CDR3 contains 16 residues. Trimming stripped 1 base from V and 3 bases from J, with 15 bases between. The CDR3 is CASSQASPRVHYGYTF. In nucleotides, the CDR3 is TGTGCCAGCAGCCAAGCCTCCCCGAGGGTTCACTATGGCTACACCTTC.

This clonotype was observed many times. CDR3 nucleotides: TGTGCCAGCAGCCAGGGGGACTCCTATAATTCACCCCTCCACTTT. Its protein product is CASSQGDSYNSPLHF. The chain combines TRBV3-1 with TRBJ1-6; TRBD1 might be the D (5 bases). V dropped 3 bases and J dropped 0 bases, with 6 bases sitting between them. This CDR3 comprises 15 residues. Germline CDR1 reads LGHDT; CDR2 reads YNNKEL (reference sequence).

This clonotype was seen a few times. The rearrangement uses TRBV4-3 and TRBJ1-2; D is uncertain. Germline V gene data show CDR1 as LGHNA and CDR2 as YSLEER. V was shortened by 1 base and J by 6 bases, with 15 bases between the two germline ends. This CDR3 contains 15 residues. CDR3 sequence: CASSQVIGNMDGYTF. Written as DNA, the CDR3 is TGCGCCAGCAGCCAAGTTATAGGGAACATGGATGGCTACACCTTC.

The V call is TRBV3-1, the J call TRBJ1-1; a possible D gene is TRBD1 (5 bases). CDR1 LGHDT and CDR2 YNNKEL come from the germline V gene (reference sequence). V gave up 1 base and J gave up 0 bases, with 12 bases separating them. CDR3 size: 16 residues. The CDR3, as DNA: TGTGCCAGCAGCCAAGTTACGGGGGTCATGAACACTGAAGCTTTCTTT. Its translation: CASSQVTGVMNTEAFF.

The J gene is TRBJ1-1, the V gene TRBV6-5, with D tentatively TRBD1 (5 bases). The germline CDR1 and CDR2 sequences are MNHEY and SVGAGI. There are 15 residues in the CDR3. Trimming took off 0 bases at V and 6 bases at J, with 14 bases between the two ends. In DNA, the CDR3 is TGTGCCAGCAGTTACTCTACAGGCCCGAGAGCTGAAGCTTTCTTT. Translated: CASSYSTGPRAEAFF.

The gene calls are TRBV6-2 or TRBV6-3 and TRBJ2-1; TRBD2 matches at 7 bases. The CDR3 loop spans 17 amino acids. Germline V gene lookup returns CDR1 MNHEY and CDR2 SVGEGT. V trimming: 2 bases; J trimming: 4 bases; junction bases outside the gene matches: 11. As DNA, the CDR3 is TGTGCCAGCAGTTACGGCACAGCGGGAACCCGTTACAATGAGCAGTTCTTC. This encodes CASSYGTAGTRYNEQFF.

This clonotype showed up just a few times. The chain is built from TRBV7-2 and TRBJ2-1, with TRBD2 matching 9 bases. Germline values: CDR1 SGHTA, CDR2 FQGNSA. There are 18 residues in the CDR3. V lost 5 bases to trimming and J lost 4 bases; unmatched junction nucleotides: 15. CDR3 region: CASSRGGSGGLDYNEQFF. The CDR3 coding sequence is TGTGCCAGCAGCCGCGGAGGGAGCGGGGGGCTGGATTACAATGAGCAGTTCTTC.

This clonotype was seen repeatedly, ten times or more. V gene TRBV18 combines with J gene TRBJ1-1; no definite D call. The CDR3 totals 15 residues. Trimming took off 6 bases at V and 4 bases at J, with 18 bases between the two ends. From germline, CDR1 is KGHSH and CDR2 LQKENI. The chain's CDR3 is CASSPNVLPGTEAFF. CDR3 nucleotide sequence: TGTGCCAGCTCTCCGAACGTCCTCCCTGGCACTGAAGCTTTCTTT.

The rearrangement joins TRBV11-2 to TRBJ2-1, with 12 bases that match TRBD2. V dropped 5 bases and J dropped 4; count of bases not matched to a gene: 3. Germline V gene sequence: CDR1 SGHAT, CDR2 FQNNGV. The CDR3 is 15 residues long. For the CDR3, the DNA is TGTGCCAGCAGCACCGGACTAGCGGGGTACAATGAGCAGTTCTTC. This translates into CASSTGLAGYNEQFF. Full variable domain (outside the CDR3, taken from reference TRBV11-2 and TRBJ2-1): EAGVAQSPRYKIIEKRQSVAFWCNPISGHATLYWYQQILGQGPKLLIQFQNNGVVDDSQLPKDRFSAERLKGVDSTLKIQPAKLEDSAVYLCASSTGLAGYNEQFFGPGTRLTVL.

This clonotype was seen ten or more times. The rearrangement links TRBV7-2 to TRBJ2-7; D tentatively fits TRBD1 or TRBD2 (5 bases each). The CDR3 has 14 residues. V was trimmed by 1 base and J by 1 base, leaving 8 bases between them. Germline V CDR1 and CDR2: SGHTA, FQGNSA. CDR3 nucleotides: TGTGCCAGCAGCTTAGGGTGGGGGTCCTACGAGCAGTACTTC. Residues: CASSLGWGSYEQYF.

For this clonotype: A much more abundant neighbour one base away suggests this may be a read error. The V and J genes are TRBV7-9 and TRBJ2-5; no clear D gene. CDR3 length: 13 residues. Germline assignment: CDR1 SEHNR and CDR2 FQNEAQ (reference sequence). With 6 bases removed from V and 4 bases from J, the gap between germline ends came to 12 bases. The CDR3 spells CASRPGVAETQYF. The CDR3 DNA is TGTGCCAGCAGGCCGGGCGTAGCAGAGACCCAGTACTTC.

This clonotype has at least ten counts. The rearrangement links TRBV11-2 to TRBJ2-7; no definite D call. CDR1 and CDR2 (germline): SGHAT, FQNNGV. CDR3 size: 11 residues. Trimming took 2 bases from V and 3 from J, leaving 2 bases between them. The CDR3 sequence: CASSLYYEQYF. CDR3 sequence (DNA): TGTGCCAGCAGCTTATACTACGAGCAGTACTTC.

The table lists this clonotype with a few counts. This chain links TRBV7-9 with TRBJ2-5; the D is unclear. This CDR3 region has 16 residues. CDR1 is SEHNR, CDR2 FQNEAQ, per germline (reference sequence). V was shortened by 5 bases and J by 2 bases, with 18 bases between the two germline ends. CDR3 DNA: TGTGCCAGCAGCCCAGACCTTCAAGGGAAACAAGAGACCCAGTACTTC. It yields the protein CASSPDLQGKQETQYF. Drawing the rest from reference TRBV7-9 and TRBJ2-5, the complete variable domain is DTGVSQNPRHKITKRGQNVTFRCDPISEHNRLYWYRQTLGQGPEFLTYFQNEAQLEKSRLLSDRFSAERPKGSFSTLEIQRTEQGDSAMYLCASSPDLQGKQETQYFGPGTRLLVL.

This clonotype was recorded a few times. The chain combines TRBV3-1 with TRBJ1-4; maybe TRBD1 (6 bases). Germline CDR1 LGHDT, CDR2 YNNKEL (reference sequence). V gave up 1 base and J gave up 3 bases, with 9 bases separating them. CDR3 length equals 15 residues. The DNA of the CDR3 is TGTGCCAGCAGCCAAGTGCACAGGGCTAATGAAAAACTGTTTTTT. Residues: CASSQVHRANEKLFF.

J is TRBJ1-1 and V is TRBV30; D unresolved. Between the trimmed V and J ends, which lost 3 bases and 1 base, there was a span of 3 bases. CDR1 GTSNPN and CDR2 SVGIG come from the germline V gene (reference sequence). The CDR3 consists of 11 residues. The CDR3: CAWRQNTEAFF. The CDR3 region has the DNA TGTGCCTGGAGACAGAACACTGAAGCTTTCTTT.

The CDR3 region has the DNA TGTGCCAGCAGTTACTCGAGGTCAGCAACCGTTGAAGCTTTCTTT. Translating gives CASSYSRSATVEAFF. The chain has TRBV6-2 or TRBV6-3 and TRBJ1-1; D uncertain. Germline lookup yields CDR1 MNHEY and CDR2 SVGEGT. This CDR3 contains 15 residues. Trimming removed 0 bases from V and 7 bases from J, with 15 bases in between.